The 2 T cell receptor beta chains below were found in one sample sequenced in a study of blood T cell repertoires in COVID-19. Produced via immunoSEQ multiplex PCR; TCRdb's table is partial and in-frame only. Of around 150,000 clones in the sample, around 87% were seen once. The sample consisted of PBMCs or T cells enriched from blood (not recorded which). These receptors were taken from a woman aged 50 to 65 who had recovered from COVID-19.

This clone was counted only a few times. The J gene is TRBJ1-4, the V gene TRBV19; maybe TRBD1 (5 bases). Germline V gives CDR1 LNHDA, CDR2 SQIVND (reference sequence). V lost 6 bases and J 0 bases, leaving 14 bases between the germline ends. This CDR3 has 16 amino acids. The CDR3 nucleotides are TGTGCCAGTAGACCCGAAGGAGGGGCAACTAATGAAAAACTGTTTTTT. Protein product: CASRPEGGATNEKLFF.

CDR3: CASSVQRDEQFF. In DNA, the CDR3 is TGTGCCAGTAGTGTTCAGCGCGATGAGCAGTTCTTC. The J gene is TRBJ2-1, the V gene TRBV19; D is unresolved. V was cut by 5 bases and J by 8 bases, with 10 bases left in between. The CDR3 totals 12 residues. Germline lookup yields CDR1 LNHDA and CDR2 SQIVND (reference sequence). The full variable domain, rest sourced from reference TRBV19 and TRBJ2-1, is DGGITQSPKYLFRKEGQNVTLSCEQNLNHDAMYWYRQDPGQGLRLIYYSQIVNDFQKGDIAEGYSVSREKKESFPLTVTSAQKNPTAFYLCASSVQRDEQFFGPGTRLTVL.